This T cell receptor (beta chain) came from a study of technical replicates of blood from a few donors. Produced via immunoSEQ multiplex PCR; TCRdb's table is partial and in-frame only. The sample contains around 98,000 clones, approximately 96% of which appear only once. Germline assignment: CDR1 GTSNPN and CDR2 SVGIG (reference sequence). The CDR3 spans 14 residues. The V end was cut by 3 bases, the J end by 1 base, with 13 bases between. Material: T cells isolated from PBMCs. The TCR sequence derives from a human donor in good health. The rearrangement joins TRBV30 to TRBJ2-7, with D possibly TRBD1 on 5 matching bases. The CDR3 nucleotides read TGTGCCTGGAGAAGTCAGGGAAGGTCCTACGAGCAGTACTTC. Its protein product is CAWRSQGRSYEQYF.